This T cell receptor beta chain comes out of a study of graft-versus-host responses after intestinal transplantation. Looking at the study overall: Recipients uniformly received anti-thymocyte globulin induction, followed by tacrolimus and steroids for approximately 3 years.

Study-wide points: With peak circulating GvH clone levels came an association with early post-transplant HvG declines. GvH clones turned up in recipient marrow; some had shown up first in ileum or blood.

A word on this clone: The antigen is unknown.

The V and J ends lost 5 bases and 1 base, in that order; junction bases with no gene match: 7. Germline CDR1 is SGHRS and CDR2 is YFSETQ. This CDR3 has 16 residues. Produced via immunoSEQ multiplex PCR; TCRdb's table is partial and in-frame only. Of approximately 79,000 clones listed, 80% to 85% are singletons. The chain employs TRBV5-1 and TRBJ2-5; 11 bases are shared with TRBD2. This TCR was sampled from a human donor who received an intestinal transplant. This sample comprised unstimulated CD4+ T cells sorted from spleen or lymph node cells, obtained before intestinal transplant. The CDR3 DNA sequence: TGCGCCAGCAGGCGCGGTAGCGGGGGGGCCCAAGAGACCCAGTACTTC. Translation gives CASRRGSGGAQETQYF.